The clone carrying this TCR beta chain was observed at least ten times. Its antigen is as yet unknown. The sample is drawn from a study of quantifying T cell responses using KT2 cells. At the level of the study: Reverse transcription used primers in the TCR alpha and beta constant regions.

General observations from the study: Counts of KT2 alpha and beta sequences rose linearly with the number of KT2 cells added.

The cDNA 3' end received a ligated oligonucleotide with a UMI. An equimolar mix of RC1.1 and RC1.2 primed the beta chain across TRBC1 and TRBC2. TCRdb analysed the UMI-ligation and nested PCR reads with MiXCR anew, one entry per CDR3 protein. The sample has around 56,000 distinct CDR3 sequences; 9% to 15% are singletons. Unfractionated PBMC were spiked with known numbers of KT2 clone cells. V dropped 4 bases and J dropped 0 bases, with 6 bases sitting between them. CDR1 SEHNR and CDR2 FQNEAQ come from the germline V gene (reference sequence). The CDR3 length is 13 residues. This chain links TRBV7-9 with TRBJ1-1; D remains unclear. The TCR sequence derives from a human donor. Sequencing used PBMCs spiked with cells of the T cell clone KT2. CDR3 in amino acids: CASSSTVNTEAFF. CDR3 nucleotides: TGTGCCAGCAGCTCAACGGTGAACACTGAAGCTTTCTTT.